Sequencing of this T cell receptor beta chain was carried out in a study of cytomegalovirus exposure and HLA in healthy donors. Study summary: Genotyping showed roughly 77% of roughly 400 donors falling in the Caucasian-associated ancestry cluster.

It was with 60 Vbeta and 13 Jbeta primers that the PCR ran. Generated by immunoSEQ multiplex PCR, the TCRdb table keeps only in-frame clones and is missing some. The table has 130,000 or so clones, 61% seen once. Notes on the study in general: The sole available immune exposure information was CMV serostatus. Productive rates of about 87% or about 30% were seen for most TCR beta V segments in an earlier analysis.

Comment on this clone: Its antigen is as yet unknown.

The sequence came from a male donor in good health and CMV-seronegative. The sequenced sample was PBMCs.

Written as DNA, the CDR3 is TGTGCCACCAGCAGTGGAGTTAGCAATTCACCCCTCCACTTT. This gives the protein CATSSGVSNSPLHF. The chain uses TRBV15 and TRBJ1-6; D unclear. V lost 3 bases, J lost 7 bases, and 10 bases lay in between. Per germline, CDR1 LNHNV and CDR2 YYDKDF (reference sequence). This CDR3 region has 14 residues. Complete variable domain (other parts from reference TRBV15 and TRBJ1-6): DAMVIQNPRYQVTQFGKPVTLSCSQTLNHNVMYWYQQKSSQAPKLLFHYYDKDFNNEADTPDNFQSRRPNTSFCFLDIRSPGLGDTAMYLCATSSGVSNSPLHFGNGTRLTVT.